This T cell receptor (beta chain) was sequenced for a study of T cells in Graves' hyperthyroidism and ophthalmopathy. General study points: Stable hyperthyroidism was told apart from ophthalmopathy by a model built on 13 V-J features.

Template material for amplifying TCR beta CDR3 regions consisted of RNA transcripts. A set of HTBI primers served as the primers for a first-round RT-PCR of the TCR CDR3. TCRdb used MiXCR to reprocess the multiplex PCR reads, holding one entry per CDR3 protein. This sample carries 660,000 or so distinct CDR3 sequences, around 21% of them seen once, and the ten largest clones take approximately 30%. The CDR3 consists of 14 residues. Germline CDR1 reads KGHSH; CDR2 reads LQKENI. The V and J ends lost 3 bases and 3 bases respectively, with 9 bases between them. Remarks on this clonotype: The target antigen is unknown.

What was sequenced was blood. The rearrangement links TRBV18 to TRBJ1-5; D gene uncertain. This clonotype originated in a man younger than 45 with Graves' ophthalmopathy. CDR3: CASSPWRANQPQHF. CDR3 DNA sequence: TGTGCCAGCTCACCGTGGAGGGCCAATCAGCCCCAGCATTTT.